The clone carrying this TCR beta chain was recorded at least ten times. Its specificity is unknown. These data come from a study of regulatory T cells in long-lasting Graves disease. Overall study findings and caveats: It is possible that accuracy was reduced by the small size of the sample. Persistent patients had more shared public clonotypes (2,741) than new patients (approximately 920).

The CDR3 sequence is 15 residues long. Germline V CDR1 and CDR2: MNHNS, SASEGT. V shed 6 bases and J shed 2 bases, with 17 bases lying between them. Arm-PCR of CDR3 regions and iRepertoire HTBI primers were used to build TCR beta libraries. TCRdb independently ran MiXCR on the multiplex PCR reads; one entry per CDR3 protein. The sample consists of around 320,000 distinct CDR3 sequences, approximately 15% of them appearing once. Time point meaning: newly diagnosed GD, antithyroid drugs for less than 3 months. RNA extracted from PBMCs served as the sequencing template. These data also formed part of another study, on T cells in Graves' hyperthyroidism and ophthalmopathy. Per that paper: Lactation, pregnancy, other autoimmune disease or uncontrolled infection led to exclusion of patients. Most clonotypes expanded in the thyroid (above 0.001) were also present in blood.

Here the sequenced sample was peripheral blood mononuclear cells (PBMCs), taken at new diagnosis, from a patient treated with antithyroid drugs. The receptor's source is a man aged 40-50 years with Graves disease. The gene calls are TRBV6-1 and TRBJ2-7; D is uncertain. The CDR3: CASSSDKQRTYEQYF. As DNA, the CDR3 is TGTGCCAGCAGCTCCGACAAGCAGAGAACCTACGAGCAGTACTTC.